This T cell receptor (beta chain) was identified in a study of T cell clonotyping in hematopoietic cell transplantation (dated by TCRdb to the early 2020s). In the study overall: In the study, over a hundred blood samples were gathered from roughly 33 consecutive transplant recipients and their related donors. Patients were recruited between 2015 and 2017 and followed until late 2020 or death. The paper as a whole reports these results and caveats: Sample size was limited, and cells were not sorted, so CD4 and CD8 repertoire contributions could not be separated. Only a small fraction of recipient repertoires overlapped donor repertoires, with over 97% appearing de novo at the given depth. Donor and pretransplant recipient Inverse Simpson Index values predicted broader posttransplant TCR repertoire diversity. Recipient TCR diversity fell after transplant, with pathologically expanded clonotypes rising progressively from day 30 to day 180.

The intended sense of this specimen's time point label: 180 days after allo-HCT. Blood from recipients was drawn roughly 28 days before transplant, then again at days 30, 100 and 180 after transplant. Nuclei Lysis Solution was used to extract genomic DNA from fresh or cryopreserved unfractionated peripheral blood mononuclear cells. The immunoSEQ assay, a bias-controlled multiplex PCR with V- and J-specific primers, was used to amplify TCR beta CDR3 regions from genomic DNA. In a second PCR step, a proprietary barcode and Illumina adapter sequences were attached to the CDR3 amplicons. An Illumina MiSeq instrument was used to sequence the CDR3 libraries. As for how the authors treated the data: Export and quality control were performed with immunoSEQ Analyzer 3.0, and downstream analyses were performed with R Bioconductor and Immunarch. Only productive rearrangements within the normalized downsampled data set were used in the calculation of repertoire metrics. In the normalized cohort, clonotypes with more than 5 templates were defined as pathologically expanded. The Inverse Simpson Index served as the measure of repertoire diversity. To capture all clonotypes, CMV-specificity analyses were performed on the non-normalized data set. This immuneACCESS table, as held by TCRdb, lists in-frame sequences with V and J called but not all clones. Of the missing ones, under half trace to an unresolved V gene in checked studies; the others have no known cause. V, J and clone size reflect that table, while D and trimming were determined from the DNA. The sample has a few thousand clones on record, approximately 94% of them singletons. The ten largest clones take up roughly 6.7% of the sample.

CDR1 and CDR2 were assigned from the germline V gene (reference sequence) as PRHDT and FYEKMQ. V lost 5 bases and J lost 0 bases, and the count of bases not matched to a germline gene is 4. The CDR3 runs 15 residues from the cysteine to the phenylalanine. Just CDR3 DNA is preserved here, 45 bases in frame from base 1. Comment on this clone: This clone's antigen is unknown. There are no base qualities to consult, and no much larger clone falls within one base.

The rearranged chain carries TRBV13 and TRBJ1-1, with 9 bases matching TRBD1. The starting material was PBMCs, obtained 180 days after allogeneic stem cell transplant. This sequence was found in a male patient between 60 and 69 years old who had an allogeneic stem cell transplant from a related donor, so the T cells may come from the graft donor. Some clones in this sample may be carry-over from other donors' samples. The nucleotides read TGTGCCAGCAGCACGGGACAGGGTTTGAACACTGAAGCTTTCTTT. This sequence encodes CASSTGQGLNTEAFF.